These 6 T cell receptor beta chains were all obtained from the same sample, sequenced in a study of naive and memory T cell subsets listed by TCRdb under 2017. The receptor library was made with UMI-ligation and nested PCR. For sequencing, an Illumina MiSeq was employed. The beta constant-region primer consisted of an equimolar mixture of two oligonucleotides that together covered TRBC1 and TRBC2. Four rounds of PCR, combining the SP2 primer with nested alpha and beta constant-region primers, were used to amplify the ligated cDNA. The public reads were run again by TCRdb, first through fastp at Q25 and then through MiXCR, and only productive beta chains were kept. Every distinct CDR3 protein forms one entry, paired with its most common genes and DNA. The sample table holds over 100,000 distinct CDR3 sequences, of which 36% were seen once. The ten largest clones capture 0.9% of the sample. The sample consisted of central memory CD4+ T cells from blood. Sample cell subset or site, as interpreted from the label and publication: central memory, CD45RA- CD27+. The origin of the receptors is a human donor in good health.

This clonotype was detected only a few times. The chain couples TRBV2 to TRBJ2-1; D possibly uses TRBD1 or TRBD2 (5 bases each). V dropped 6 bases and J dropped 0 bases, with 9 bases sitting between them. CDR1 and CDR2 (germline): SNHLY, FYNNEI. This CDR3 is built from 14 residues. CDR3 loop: CASSSGLSYNEQFF. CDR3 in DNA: TGTGCCAGCAGCTCGGGGCTCTCCTACAATGAGCAGTTCTTC.

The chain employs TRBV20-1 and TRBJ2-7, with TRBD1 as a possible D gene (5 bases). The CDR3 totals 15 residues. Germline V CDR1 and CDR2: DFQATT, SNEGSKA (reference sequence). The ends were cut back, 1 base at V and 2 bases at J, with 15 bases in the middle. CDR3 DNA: TGCAGTGCTAGAGTTGAAGGGGTTAAGCCCTACGAGCAGTACTTC. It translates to CSARVEGVKPYEQYF.

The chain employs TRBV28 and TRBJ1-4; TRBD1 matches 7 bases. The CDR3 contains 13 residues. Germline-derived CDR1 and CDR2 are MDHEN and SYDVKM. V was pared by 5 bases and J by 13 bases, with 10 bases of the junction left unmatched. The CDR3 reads CASSPGQAEGLFF. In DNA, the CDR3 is TGTGCCAGCAGTCCTGGACAGGCTGAAGGACTGTTTTTT.

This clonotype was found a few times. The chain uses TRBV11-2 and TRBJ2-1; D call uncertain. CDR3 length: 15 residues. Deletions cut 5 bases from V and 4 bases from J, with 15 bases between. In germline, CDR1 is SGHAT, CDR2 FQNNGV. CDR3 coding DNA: TGTGCCAGCAGCCGTACGAATTTGGGGTACAATGAGCAGTTCTTC. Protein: CASSRTNLGYNEQFF.

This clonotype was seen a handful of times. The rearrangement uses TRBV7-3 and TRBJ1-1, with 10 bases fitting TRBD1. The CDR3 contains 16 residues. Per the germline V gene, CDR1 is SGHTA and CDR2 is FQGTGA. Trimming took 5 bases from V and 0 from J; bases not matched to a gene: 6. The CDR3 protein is CASSLQGQGMNTEAFF. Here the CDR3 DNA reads TGTGCCAGCAGCCTCCAGGGACAGGGGATGAACACTGAAGCTTTCTTT.

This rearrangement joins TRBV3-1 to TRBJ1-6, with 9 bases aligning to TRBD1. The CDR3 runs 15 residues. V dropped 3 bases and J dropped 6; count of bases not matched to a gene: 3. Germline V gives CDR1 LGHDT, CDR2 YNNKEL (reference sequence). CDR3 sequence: CASSHGTGTNSPLHF. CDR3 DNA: TGTGCCAGCAGCCATGGGACAGGGACTAATTCACCCCTCCACTTT.